The 28 T cell receptor beta chains reported below all come from one sample, sequenced in a study of response to subunit inactivated influenza vaccine. Via MiXCR, TCRdb re-called the RT-PCR reads, giving one row per CDR3 protein. The sample yields roughly 630,000 distinct CDR3 sequences, about 15% seen once. This material consisted of PBMCs from blood, taken 14 to 15 days before vaccination. The receptor set was obtained from a man in his fifties who received an inactivated influenza vaccine.

The V and J genes are TRBV18 and TRBJ1-6; a possible D gene is TRBD1 (5 bases). Germline V lookup: CDR1 KGHSH, CDR2 LQKENI. The CDR3 covers 15 residues. V was cut by 2 bases and J by 10 bases, with 15 bases left in between. CDR3 residues: CASSPSLQVRSPLHF. The CDR3 nucleotides are TGTGCCAGCTCACCAAGCTTACAGGTTCGGTCACCCCTCCACTTT.

This rearrangement joins TRBV5-6 to TRBJ2-7; TRBD2 agrees at 11 bases. This CDR3 comprises 15 residues. Germline CDR1 is SGHDT and CDR2 is YYEEEE. V dropped 4 bases and J dropped 4; count of bases not matched to a gene: 7. The CDR3 coding sequence is TGTGCCAGCAGCCCCCCGGGACTAGCGGTATACGAGCAGTACTTC. Translation: CASSPPGLAVYEQYF.

This clonotype appeared a few times. V is TRBV3-1 and J is TRBJ2-5; D gene uncertain. Germline CDR1 is LGHDT and CDR2 is YNNKEL (reference sequence). CDR3 length equals 14 residues. V shed 0 bases and J shed 1 base, with 6 bases lying between them. CDR3 amino acids: CASSQDLRQETQYF. In nucleotides, the CDR3 is TGTGCCAGCAGCCAAGATCTTCGCCAAGAGACCCAGTACTTC.

CDR3 loop: CASSLTQEGRGEQFF. As DNA, the CDR3 is TGTGCCAGCAGCCTCACCCAGGAGGGCCGCGGTGAGCAGTTCTTC. This chain joins TRBV28 and TRBJ2-1, with D possibly matching TRBD2 (6 bases). The length of the CDR3 is 15 residues. Trimming took 6 bases from V and 9 from J, leaving 21 bases between them. Germline values: CDR1 MDHEN, CDR2 SYDVKM.

This clonotype came up many times. V is TRBV3-1 and J is TRBJ2-7; a weak D match, TRBD2 (5 bases). The CDR3 length is 13 residues. Germline V gene sequence: CDR1 LGHDT, CDR2 YNNKEL (reference sequence). V was cut by 5 bases and J by 2 bases, with 10 bases left in between. The DNA of the CDR3 is TGTGCCAGCAGCTCCCGCGGGCCCTACGAGCAGTACTTC. It specifies CASSSRGPYEQYF.

The rearrangement uses TRBV5-1 and TRBJ2-3; 10 nucleotides agree with TRBD1. The V segment lost 4 bases and the J segment 4 bases; nucleotides outside the gene matches: 9. Looked up from germline, CDR1 is SGHRS and CDR2 is YFSETQ. The CDR3 extends over 16 amino acids. The CDR3 loop reads CASSISTGGPPDTQYF. CDR3 DNA sequence: TGCGCCAGCAGCATTTCGACAGGGGGCCCGCCAGATACGCAGTATTTT.

This clonotype was observed once. The junction departs from the called germline gene at one end, perhaps through a read error. The chain is built from TRBV5-1 and TRBJ2-3; the match to TRBD1 covers 8 bases. The CDR3 spans 14 residues. Germline V lookup: CDR1 SGHRS, CDR2 YFSETQ. The CDR3 loop reads CASSPNLDREFAHF. For the CDR3, the DNA is TGCGCCAGCAGCCCCAATCTGGACAGGGAGTTCGCGCATTTT. Supplemented by reference TRBV5-1 and TRBJ2-3, the full variable domain reads KAGVTQTPRYLIKTRGQQVTLSCSPISGHRSVSWYQQTPGQGLQFLFEYFSETQRNKGNFPGRFSGRQFSNSRSEMNVSTLELGDSALYLCASSPNLDREFAHFGPGTRLTVL.

The chain joins TRBV30 to TRBJ1-2; unclear D gene. The CDR3 is 12 residues long. Trimming removed 2 bases at V and 7 bases at J, with 11 bases between. Germline V gene lookup returns CDR1 GTSNPN and CDR2 SVGIG (reference sequence). The CDR3 loop is CAWSRQAGGYTF. CDR3 nucleotide sequence: TGTGCCTGGAGTCGCCAGGCGGGTGGCTACACCTTC.

This clonotype appeared many times. The V and J genes are TRBV28 and TRBJ1-1; D gene unclear. Germline CDR1 is MDHEN and CDR2 is SYDVKM. Between the trimmed V and J ends, which lost 4 bases and 5 bases, there was a span of 8 bases. CDR3 length: 12 residues. This CDR3 is CASSSLGTEAFF. DNA of the CDR3: TGTGCCAGCAGTTCCCTCGGAACTGAAGCTTTCTTT.

This clonotype was seen more than once but under ten times. The chain joins TRBV6-5 to TRBJ2-3; 16 bases align to TRBD2. V was pared by 10 bases and J by 14 bases, with 6 bases of the junction left unmatched. The germline V gene has CDR1 MNHEY and CDR2 SVGAGI. This CDR3 has 12 residues. DNA of the CDR3: TGTGCCACTGGGACTAGCGGGAGGGTCGGGTATTTT. Translated: CATGTSGRVGYF.

This clonotype was counted only a few times. The V call is TRBV27, the J call TRBJ2-2; no definite D call. This CDR3 region has 12 residues. The V gene's germline CDR1 is MNHEY and CDR2 SMNVEV (reference sequence). The V and J ends lost 10 bases and 6 bases respectively, with 12 bases between them. CDR3 residues: CAIGRSAGELFF. CDR3 nucleotides: TGTGCCATAGGGCGATCGGCCGGGGAGCTGTTTTTT.

This clonotype was detected ten times or more. Written as DNA, the CDR3 is TGTGCCAGCAGCTTCGAAGGCAGCGCTGCTCAGTTCTTC. Its protein is CASSFEGSAAQFF. The chain couples TRBV7-2 to TRBJ2-1; no clear D gene. Per the germline V gene, CDR1 is SGHTA and CDR2 is FQGNSA. CDR3 size: 13 residues. V was clipped by 3 bases and J by 13 bases, with 16 bases between them.

This clonotype was observed a handful of times. The chain employs TRBV7-8 and TRBJ1-2; D unresolved. This CDR3 has 12 amino acids. V lost 3 bases and J lost 2, with 4 bases in between. Germline V CDR1 and CDR2: SGHVS, FQNEAQ. DNA of the CDR3: TGTGCCAGCAGCTTCCAGAACTATGGCTACACCTTC. Translation: CASSFQNYGYTF.

This clonotype occurred a few times. This rearrangement joins TRBV7-9 to TRBJ1-1, with 7 bases that match TRBD1. With 2 bases clipped from V and 1 base from J, the junction kept 4 bases outside the gene matches. The CDR3 has 15 amino acids. The germline V gene has CDR1 SEHNR and CDR2 FQNEAQ (reference sequence). The CDR3 region is CASSLPRTGNTEAFF. DNA of the CDR3: TGTGCCAGCAGCTTACCGAGGACAGGGAACACTGAAGCTTTCTTT.

This clonotype was found a few times. V and J are TRBV2 and TRBJ2-1; weak D call: TRBD1 (5 bases). Germline loops: CDR1 SNHLY, CDR2 FYNNEI. V was shortened by 5 bases and J by 9 bases, with 17 bases between the two germline ends. The CDR3 is 14 residues long. CDR3 sequence (DNA): TGTGCCAGCAGTCTCGACAGTCTTTCGGGTGAGCAGTTCTTC. Translation gives CASSLDSLSGEQFF. The entire variable domain, with the rest obtained from reference TRBV2 and TRBJ2-1, is as follows: EPEVTQTPSHQVTQMGQEVILRCVPISNHLYFYWYRQILGQKVEFLVSFYNNEISEKSEIFDDQFSVERPDGSNFTLKIRSTKLEDSAMYFCASSLDSLSGEQFFGPGTRLTVL.

There are a few counts of this clonotype. The V gene is TRBV11-2, the J gene TRBJ2-5; 8 bases agree with TRBD2. Germline assignment: CDR1 SGHAT and CDR2 FQNNGV. This CDR3 is 16 amino acids long. The J segment lost 2 bases and the V segment lost 5 bases, leaving 10 bases of the junction unmatched. CDR3 loop: CASSKEGLAAQETQYF. The CDR3 nucleotides are TGTGCCAGCAGCAAAGAAGGACTAGCAGCTCAAGAGACCCAGTACTTC.

This clonotype showed up just a few times. This chain joins TRBV28 and TRBJ2-3; 11 bases fit TRBD1. V lost 6 bases, J lost 5 bases, and 10 bases stayed unmatched. The germline gives CDR1 MDHEN, CDR2 SYDVKM. CDR3 size: 16 residues. The CDR3 coding sequence is TGTGCCAGCAGCTTTATCGGGGGACAGGGGGTAGATACGCAGTATTTT. Encoded protein: CASSFIGGQGVDTQYF.

This clonotype was detected a few times. The chain couples TRBV28 to TRBJ2-5; 8 nucleotides agree with TRBD1. The CDR3 contains 15 residues. Per the germline V gene, CDR1 is MDHEN and CDR2 is SYDVKM. V was clipped by 5 bases and J by 3 bases; unmatched bases: 8. CDR3 in amino acids: CASSGQGAIKETQYF. In DNA form, the CDR3 reads TGTGCCAGCAGTGGGCAGGGGGCTATCAAAGAGACCCAGTACTTC.

In DNA form, the CDR3 reads TGCGCCAGCAGCTTGGGACAGGGGAGTAATACAGATACGCAGTATTTT. Translation: CASSLGQGSNTDTQYF. The chain joins TRBV5-1 to TRBJ2-3; 8 bases line up with TRBD1. The J segment lost 3 bases and the V segment lost 0 bases, leaving 6 bases of the junction unmatched. This CDR3 region has 16 residues. CDR1 is SGHRS, CDR2 YFSETQ, per germline. Full variable domain (remainder filled in from reference TRBV5-1 and TRBJ2-3): KAGVTQTPRYLIKTRGQQVTLSCSPISGHRSVSWYQQTPGQGLQFLFEYFSETQRNKGNFPGRFSGRQFSNSRSEMNVSTLELGDSALYLCASSLGQGSNTDTQYFGPGTRLTVL.

The gene calls are TRBV11-2 and TRBJ2-1, with 12 bases aligning to TRBD1. Germline CDR1 reads SGHAT; CDR2 reads FQNNGV. J lost 3 bases, V lost 6 bases, and 6 bases had no gene match. This CDR3 region has 16 residues. CDR3 DNA sequence: TGTGCCAGCAGGCCTGGGACAGGGGGCAACTACAATGAGCAGTTCTTC. Its protein product is CASRPGTGGNYNEQFF.

This clonotype was found a few times. The chain has TRBV20-1 and TRBJ2-7; 7 bases fit TRBD2. The CDR3 is 12 residues long. Germline trimming cut 3 bases from V and 5 bases from J; bases unmatched to any gene: 4. Per the germline V gene, CDR1 is DFQATT and CDR2 is SNEGSKA (reference sequence). This CDR3 is CSASGRMNEQYF. CDR3 DNA sequence: TGCAGTGCTAGCGGGAGGATGAACGAGCAGTACTTC.

The gene calls are TRBV28 and TRBJ2-4; 7 nucleotides agree with TRBD1. CDR1 and CDR2 (germline): MDHEN, SYDVKM. The CDR3 extends over 16 amino acids. V was pared by 3 bases and J by 3 bases, with 8 bases of the junction left unmatched. The CDR3, as DNA: TGTGCCAGCAGTTTTTGGGTCAGGGGGAACAAAAACATTCAGTACTTC. Amino acids: CASSFWVRGNKNIQYF.

V is TRBV7-2 and J is TRBJ1-2, with 7 bases fitting TRBD1. The V and J ends lost 2 bases and 8 bases, in that order; junction bases with no gene match: 8. CDR3 length equals 14 residues. Germline V lookup: CDR1 SGHTA, CDR2 FQGNSA. CDR3 in amino acids: CASSLLGTAFGYTF. CDR3 nucleotide sequence: TGTGCCAGCAGCTTACTGGGGACAGCCTTCGGCTACACCTTC. Using reference TRBV7-2 and TRBJ1-2 for the parts outside the CDR3, the full variable domain is GAGVSQSPSNKVTEKGKDVELRCDPISGHTALYWYRQSLGQGLEFLIYFQGNSAPDKSGLPSDRFSAERTGGSVSTLTIQRTQQEDSAVYLCASSLLGTAFGYTFGSGTRLTVV.

In its sample, this clonotype was seen a few times. As DNA, the CDR3 is TGTGCCAGCAGTTTAATCGGCGTCGAAGAGACCCAGTACTTC. Its protein product is CASSLIGVEETQYF. The chain combines TRBV27 with TRBJ2-5; D call uncertain. Germline loops: CDR1 MNHEY, CDR2 SMNVEV (reference sequence). This CDR3 has 14 amino acids. Trimming cost V 2 bases and J 3 bases, with 10 bases left between them.

This clonotype was counted only a few times. Mismatch with germline at one junction end may stem from a read error. The chain recombines TRBV5-6 with TRBJ2-5; no clear D. The V gene's germline CDR1 is SGHDT and CDR2 YYEEEE. This CDR3 spans 15 amino acids. CDR3 protein: CASILQLFGKETQYF. The CDR3 bases are TGTGCCAGCATCTTGCAACTCTTTGGAAAAGAGACCCAGTACTTC. The whole variable domain, filled in from reference TRBV5-6 and TRBJ2-5, reads DAGVTQSPTHLIKTRGQQVTLRCSPKSGHDTVSWYQQALGQGPQFIFQYYEEEERQRGNFPDRFSGHQFPNYSSELNVNALLLGDSALYLCASILQLFGKETQYFGPGTRLLVL.

This sequence joins TRBV7-2 and TRBJ2-3, with D uncertain. Per the germline V gene, CDR1 is SGHTA and CDR2 is FQGNSA. CDR3 length equals 12 residues. Deletions cut 7 bases from V and 2 bases from J, with 7 bases between. CDR3 protein: CASIVLTDTQYF. CDR3 DNA: TGTGCCAGCATTGTCCTCACAGATACGCAGTATTTT.

This clonotype was observed once. The rearrangement links TRBV18 to TRBJ2-2; D is unclear. Germline CDR1 KGHSH, CDR2 LQKENI. This CDR3 spans 16 amino acids. The V end lost 0 bases, the J end lost 3 bases, and 11 bases lay between the germline ends. This CDR3 is CASSPPTGLDTGELFF. The DNA for the CDR3 is TGTGCCAGCTCACCACCGACGGGCCTCGACACCGGGGAGCTGTTTTTT.

This clonotype occurred a few times. The V gene is TRBV6-5, the J gene TRBJ2-7, with 8 bases that match TRBD2. V shed 2 bases and J 2 bases; nucleotides not matched to a gene: 5. Germline lookup yields CDR1 MNHEY and CDR2 SVGAGI. The CDR3 is 15 residues long. The CDR3 DNA sequence: TGTGCCAGCAGTTACATGACTAGCGCAGCCTACGAGCAGTACTTC. It specifies CASSYMTSAAYEQYF.